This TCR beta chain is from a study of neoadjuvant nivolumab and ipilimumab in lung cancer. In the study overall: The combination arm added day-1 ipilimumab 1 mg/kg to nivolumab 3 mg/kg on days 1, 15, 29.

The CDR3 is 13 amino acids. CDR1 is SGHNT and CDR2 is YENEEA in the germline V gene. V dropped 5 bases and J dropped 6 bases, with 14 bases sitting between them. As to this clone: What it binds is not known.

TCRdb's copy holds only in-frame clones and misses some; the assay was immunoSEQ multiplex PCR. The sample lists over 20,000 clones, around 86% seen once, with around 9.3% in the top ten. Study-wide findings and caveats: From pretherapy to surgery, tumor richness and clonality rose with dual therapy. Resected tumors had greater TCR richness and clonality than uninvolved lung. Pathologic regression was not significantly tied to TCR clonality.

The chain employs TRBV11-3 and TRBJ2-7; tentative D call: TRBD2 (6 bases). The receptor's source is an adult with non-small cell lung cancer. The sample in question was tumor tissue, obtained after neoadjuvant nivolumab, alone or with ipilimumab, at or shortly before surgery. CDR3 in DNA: TGTGCCAGCAGCCTTAGCGGCACCTCCGAGCAGTACTTC. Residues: CASSLSGTSEQYF. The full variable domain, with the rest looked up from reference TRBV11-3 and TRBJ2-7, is EAGVVQSPRYKIIEKKQPVAFWCNPISGHNTLYWYLQNLGQGPELLIRYENEEAVDDSQLPKDRFSAERLKGVDSTLKIQPAELGDSAVYLCASSLSGTSEQYFGPGTRLTVT.